This T cell receptor (beta chain) was recorded in a study of beta chain features in type 1 diabetes. Expressed TCRB transcripts got sequenced, as all isolated RNA was reverse transcribed. The data were produced by immunoSEQ multiplex PCR, yet TCRdb's version contains in-frame clones alone and is incomplete. The table lists over 500,000 clones, roughly a sixth of them singletons. A few counts support this clone. This CDR3 region has 15 residues. The V segment lost 3 bases and the J segment 7 bases; nucleotides outside the gene matches: 7. Germline loops: CDR1 SGHDT, CDR2 YYEEEE. This chain joins TRBV5-6 and TRBJ2-5, with 12 nucleotides matching TRBD2. The sample taken for sequencing was naive CD4+ T cells from blood. The origin of this receptor is a young man in good health. Here the CDR3 DNA reads TGTGCCAGCAGCTCTAGCGGGAGGGCGACTGTGACCCAGTACTTC. It is translated as CASSSSGRATVTQYF.